This entry lists 23 T cell receptor beta chains sequenced from one sample in a study of blood T cells in healthy people across ages. Next came a second PCR, run for about 7 to 12 cycles, which used a sample-barcoded 5' primer along with a J-beta primer mix. MiXCR, applied by TCRdb to the 5' RACE reads, yields one record per CDR3 protein. The data hold about 1.4 million distinct CDR3 sequences, with roughly 59% observed a single time. The sample was blood. Receptors were obtained from a man between 18 and 29 years old in good health.

The chain links TRBV3-1 to TRBJ2-1, with TRBD1 identical over 7 bases. This CDR3 has 14 residues. The V and J ends lost 3 bases and 7 bases, in that order; junction bases with no gene match: 6. Germline CDR1 is LGHDT and CDR2 is YNNKEL (reference sequence). CDR3 residues: CASSHRQGGNEQFF. Written as DNA, the CDR3 is TGTGCCAGCAGCCACAGACAGGGTGGGAATGAGCAGTTCTTC.

The V call is TRBV12-3 or TRBV12-4, the J call TRBJ2-1; 10 bases are a match to TRBD2. This CDR3 has 18 amino acids. V shed 6 bases, J shed 0 bases, and the junction held 11 bases outside the gene matches. The CDR3 region has the DNA TGTGCCAGCAGGACCGGGACTAGCGACGAGCTCTCCTACAATGAGCAGTTCTTC. It is translated as CASRTGTSDELSYNEQFF.

The table lists this clonotype with a few counts. The chain joins TRBV9 to TRBJ2-7, with D possibly being TRBD1 or TRBD2 (7 bases each). Trimming stripped 4 bases from V and 2 bases from J, with 19 bases between. CDR3 size: 16 residues. Germline loops: CDR1 SGDLS, CDR2 YYNGEE. Here the CDR3 DNA reads TGTGCCAGCAGCCAAGGGGGCGGGGGCGAGACCTACGAGCAGTACTTC. Protein: CASSQGGGGETYEQYF.

This sequence joins TRBV12-3 or TRBV12-4 and TRBJ2-1; D gene uncertain. The V gene lost 3 bases and the J gene lost 8 bases, with 11 bases spanning the gap. This CDR3 spans 13 amino acids. CDR3 protein: CASSFGLRDEQFF. CDR3 in DNA: TGTGCCAGCAGTTTCGGCCTACGGGATGAGCAGTTCTTC.

In this sample, this clonotype turned up a few times. The chain has TRBV6-5 and TRBJ2-5, with 9 bases that match TRBD2. Germline V gives CDR1 MNHEY, CDR2 SVGAGI. The CDR3 extends over 15 amino acids. J was trimmed by 1 base and V by 2 bases; bases with no gene match: 2. In DNA form, the CDR3 reads TGTGCCAGCAGTTACGCGGGGGGGCTCCAAGAGACCCAGTACTTC. It yields the protein CASSYAGGLQETQYF.

The V and J genes are TRBV4-2 and TRBJ2-1; D not certain. Trimming stripped 4 bases from V and 8 bases from J, with 15 bases between. Germline values: CDR1 LGHNA, CDR2 YNFKEQ. The CDR3 spans 14 residues. The CDR3 nucleotides read TGTGCCAGCAGCCCCCCAATGTTAGGCGATGAGCAGTTCTTC. Translated, it gives CASSPPMLGDEQFF.

This chain uses TRBV4-2 with TRBJ1-2; the match to TRBD1 covers 10 bases. This CDR3 comprises 16 residues. The ends lost 8 bases at V and 2 bases at J; junction bases unmatched: 11. Per germline, CDR1 LGHNA and CDR2 YNFKEQ. For the CDR3, the DNA is TGTGCCAGCGGAACCGGGACAGGGGTGTTCAACTATGGCTACACCTTC. Its protein product is CASGTGTGVFNYGYTF.

V and J are TRBV7-6 and TRBJ2-6; 7 nucleotides line up with TRBD1. The germline V gene has CDR1 SGHVS and CDR2 FNYEAQ. The CDR3 sequence is 16 residues long. J was trimmed by 0 bases and V by 1 base; bases with no gene match: 0. CDR3 residues: CASSLGDSSGANVLTF. CDR3 in DNA: TGTGCCAGCAGCTTAGGGGACAGCTCTGGGGCCAACGTCCTGACTTTC.

This sequence joins TRBV27 and TRBJ2-3; a possible D gene is TRBD2 (6 bases). This CDR3 is 15 amino acids long. Trimming removed 7 bases at V and 6 bases at J, with 20 bases between. Germline V gives CDR1 MNHEY, CDR2 SMNVEV (reference sequence). The CDR3 nucleotides read TGTGCCAGCACCCTCCGGGGGATGAGCGTTGATACGCAGTATTTT. Its protein is CASTLRGMSVDTQYF.

The chain carries TRBV6-1 and TRBJ1-2; 7 nucleotides align to TRBD1. Germline V lookup: CDR1 MNHNS, CDR2 SASEGT. This CDR3 contains 14 residues. J gave up 5 bases and V 4 bases, and 7 bases lay outside the gene matches. For the CDR3, the DNA is TGTGCCAGCAGTGGACGACAGGGATGGTATGGCTACACCTTC. Its protein product is CASSGRQGWYGYTF.

The chain links TRBV13 to TRBJ2-5, with TRBD2 matching over 13 bases. There are 16 residues in the CDR3. V was pared by 4 bases and J by 11 bases, with 13 bases of the junction left unmatched. CDR1 is PRHDT, CDR2 FYEKMQ, per germline (reference sequence). Here the CDR3 reads CASSSGLAGVRNEQYF. The DNA of the CDR3 is TGTGCCAGCAGCTCTGGACTAGCGGGAGTTAGGAATGAGCAGTACTTC.

This clonotype has only a few counts. The chain combines TRBV6-5 with TRBJ1-5; D unclear. Trimming removed 6 bases from V and 10 bases from J, with 22 bases in between. This CDR3 comprises 15 residues. In germline, CDR1 is MNHEY, CDR2 SVGAGI. The CDR3 nucleotides are TGTGCCAGCAGCCCCGACTGGTCGAATATCACACCCCAGCATTTT. Translated: CASSPDWSNITPQHF.

Details on this clonotype: With a much larger clone just one base away, this may be a read error. This sequence joins TRBV6-1 and TRBJ2-6; perhaps TRBD1 as D (5 bases). Germline values: CDR1 MNHNS, CDR2 SASEGT. This CDR3 spans 15 amino acids. The CDR3 is CASSEGTSGANVLIF. DNA for the CDR3: TGTGCCAGCAGTGAAGGCACCTCTGGGGCCAACGTCCTGATTTTC.

About this clonotype: The junction departs from germline at one end; a sequencing error may be responsible. V gene TRBV7-2 combines with J gene TRBJ2-7; D may match TRBD1 or TRBD2 (5 bases each). The CDR3 consists of 15 residues. Germline values: CDR1 SGHTA, CDR2 FQGNSA. The CDR3 DNA reads as TGTGCCAGCAACTACCTAGCAGGGAGCTCCTCCGAGCAGTACTTC. Amino acids: CASNYLAGSSSEQYF.

CDR3 amino acids: CASSLRTIQSYNEQYF. As DNA, the CDR3 is TGTGCCAGCAGCCTGCGGACCATCCAGTCCTACAATGAGCAGTACTTC. V is TRBV7-2 and J is TRBJ2-1, with D unresolved. Judging by the DNA end, TRBJ2-7 fits better; the J call may be wrong. The CDR3 is made up of 16 amino acids. Germline CDR1 reads SGHTA; CDR2 reads FQGNSA.

The rearrangement uses TRBV21-1 and TRBJ1-6. TRBV21-1 is flagged as a pseudogene. The CDR3 covers 17 residues. The DNA for the CDR3 is TGTGCCAGCAGCCTCATTGGGGAGGTCCGCTATAATTCACCCCTCCACTTT. Its protein product is CASSLIGEVRYNSPLHF.

This clonotype has just one count. J is TRBJ2-7 and V is TRBV6-6; D is possibly TRBD1 or TRBD2 (6 bases each). Looked up from germline, CDR1 is MNHNY and CDR2 is SVGAGI (reference sequence). CDR3 length equals 13 residues. V lost 5 bases to trimming and J lost 3 bases, with 11 bases between them. The CDR3 protein is CASSTGRIYEQYF. The CDR3 nucleotides are TGTGCCAGCAGTACAGGGAGGATCTACGAGCAGTACTTC.

The V gene is TRBV20-1, the J gene TRBJ2-5; maybe TRBD2 (5 bases). The J call is doubtful: the DNA matches TRBJ2-7 better. The CDR3 is made up of 13 amino acids. Germline CDR1 DFQATT, CDR2 SNEGSKA (reference sequence). The CDR3 DNA reads TGCAGTGCTAGACCCTCAGAGGGCTACGAGCAGTACTTC. Protein product: CSARPSEGYEQYF.

The table lists this clonotype with a few counts. Relative to the germline gene, one junction end is altered; a read error may explain this. V and J are TRBV5-1 and TRBJ2-5; 7 bases map to TRBD2. The germline V gene encodes CDR1 SGHRS and CDR2 YFSETQ. This CDR3 has 15 amino acids. CDR3 nucleotide sequence: TGCGCCAGCAGCTCGGGACTACCGTACCATGAGACCCAGTACTTC. The encoded protein is CASSSGLPYHETQYF. The full variable domain, with the rest looked up from reference TRBV5-1 and TRBJ2-5, is KAGVTQTPRYLIKTRGQQVTLSCSPISGHRSVSWYQQTPGQGLQFLFEYFSETQRNKGNFPGRFSGRQFSNSRSEMNVSTLELGDSALYLCASSSGLPYHETQYFGPGTRLLVL.

This chain links TRBV7-9 with TRBJ2-3; D unresolved. Trimming cost V 8 bases and J 2 bases, with 5 bases left between them. Germline V CDR1 and CDR2: SEHNR, FQNEAQ (reference sequence). The CDR3 contains 11 residues. The CDR3 nucleotides are TGTGCCAGCGACTTCACAGATACGCAGTATTTT. Encoded protein: CASDFTDTQYF. Full variable domain (remainder filled in from reference TRBV7-9 and TRBJ2-3): DTGVSQNPRHKITKRGQNVTFRCDPISEHNRLYWYRQTLGQGPEFLTYFQNEAQLEKSRLLSDRFSAERPKGSFSTLEIQRTEQGDSAMYLCASDFTDTQYFGPGTRLTVL.

J is TRBJ2-3 and V is TRBV2, with D perhaps matching TRBD2 (5 bases). V lost 6 bases, J lost 2 bases, and 12 bases lay in between. CDR3 length equals 14 residues. Germline V gene lookup returns CDR1 SNHLY and CDR2 FYNNEI. The CDR3 region has the DNA TGTGCCAGCAGAGCAGAGCGGTACACAGATACGCAGTATTTT. Protein product: CASRAERYTDTQYF.

The genes are TRBV27 and TRBJ1-5; D perhaps matches TRBD1 (5 bases). Germline values: CDR1 MNHEY, CDR2 SMNVEV (reference sequence). The V gene lost 4 bases and the J gene lost 1 base, with 14 bases spanning the gap. The CDR3 extends over 16 amino acids. The CDR3 DNA is TGTGCCAGCAGTTCAATCACAGGTAGAAGCAATCAGCCCCAGCATTTT. Protein product: CASSSITGRSNQPQHF.

The chain uses TRBV5-6 and TRBJ2-5, with TRBD1 matching 7 bases. The V segment lost 4 bases and the J segment 5 bases; nucleotides outside the gene matches: 8. Germline loops: CDR1 SGHDT, CDR2 YYEEEE. CDR3 size: 14 residues. The DNA for the CDR3 is TGTGCCAGCAGCCCAACAGGGGACGGGGAGACCCAGTACTTC. As protein: CASSPTGDGETQYF.